A selection of T cell receptor beta chains follows, all from one sample in a study of Graves' ophthalmopathy and Graves' hyperthyroidism. TCRdb re-called the multiplex PCR reads with MiXCR, one entry per CDR3 protein. The sample contains about 640,000 distinct CDR3 sequences, about 41% of which appear only once. The sequenced material came from peripheral blood. These receptors were collected from an adult man with Graves' ophthalmopathy. Each CDR3 is given with its conserved first and last residue. D genes are given only for firm matches. Not every row has a clone size; where given, it reads once, few, many or a size class.

cdr3_nt cdr3_aa v_call clone_size j_call d_call
TGTGCCAGCAGCTCCGGGCCCGGGGCCAACGTCCTGACTTTC CASSSGPGANVLTF TRBV11-2 NA TRBJ2-6 NA
TGTGCCAGCAGCTCCCTAATGCGCGTGGGCGGGACCGGGGAGCTGTTTTTT CASSSLMRVGGTGELFF TRBV5-6 NA TRBJ2-2 NA
TGTGCCAGCAGCCACCTGGACAGGGCCGATGGCTACACCTTC CASSHLDRADGYTF TRBV3-1 few TRBJ1-2 TRBD1
TGCAGCGTTGAAAAGGGGGGCGCCAGCTATGGCTACACCTTC CSVEKGGASYGYTF TRBV29-1 NA TRBJ1-2 NA
TGTGCCAGTAGCCGCCGGGACAAAGGGGAGGCCCAGTACTTC CASSRRDKGEAQYF TRBV19 NA TRBJ2-5 NA
TGTGCCAGCAGCTTGTACACATCGCACGAAGCTTTCTTT CASSLYTSHEAFF TRBV7-2 few TRBJ1-1 NA
TGTGCCAGCAGCCTTACGACCACAGGGAACCATGGCTACACCTTC CASSLTTTGNHGYTF TRBV12-3/TRBV12-4 many TRBJ1-2 NA
TGTGCCACCAGCAGAGGGTGGGAGCGGGGGACCCAGTACTTC CATSRGWERGTQYF TRBV15 many TRBJ2-5 TRBD2
TGTGCCAGCAGCGAACAGGGTTTCTCCAGCATCGACAGGGCAAACACTGAAGCTTTCTTT CASSEQGFSSIDRANTEAFF TRBV14 NA TRBJ1-1 TRBD1
TGTGCCAGCAGTTTGGACAGGGTACCTGGAAACACCATATATTTT CASSLDRVPGNTIYF TRBV10-3 many TRBJ1-3 TRBD1
TGTGCTAGCGGGCCCTCCTCTGGGGCCAACGTCCTGACTTTC CASGPSSGANVLTF TRBV7-7 many TRBJ2-6 TRBD2
TGTGCCAGCAGCCAACTGGGGTTCAATGAGCAGTACTTC CASSQLGFNEQYF TRBV7-9 NA TRBJ2-7 NA
TGTGCCAGCTCACCATACTTGGGTGGCTACACCTTC CASSPYLGGYTF TRBV18 NA TRBJ1-2 NA
TGTGCCAGCAGCCATTCCACAGGGCCCAAGCGGTGGGAGCAGTACTTC CASSHSTGPKRWEQYF TRBV14 NA TRBJ2-7 NA
TGTGCCAGCAGCTTAGCCGACCCTAGAAAAGCTTTC CASSLADPRKAF TRBV7-9 NA TRBJ2-6 NA
TGTGCCAGCAGTTTTTTTCAGGGTACCTCCTACGAGCAGTACTTC CASSFFQGTSYEQYF TRBV12-3/TRBV12-4 NA TRBJ2-7 NA
TGCAGCCGCCAGACGGGCAACACTGAAGCTTTCTTT CSRQTGNTEAFF TRBV29-1 NA TRBJ1-1 NA
TGTGCCACCAGCAGAGCGACAGGGGGTAATTCACCCCTCCACTTT CATSRATGGNSPLHF TRBV15 NA TRBJ1-6 TRBD1
TGTGCCAGCAGTTGGGGGGAGGAAAAACTGTTTTTT CASSWGEEKLFF TRBV7-9 many TRBJ1-4 NA
TGTGCCAGCAGTGACGGGTCCCGGGGACAGGGCGACACTGAAGCTTTCTTT CASSDGSRGQGDTEAFF TRBV25-1 NA TRBJ1-1 TRBD1
TGTGCCAGCAGCCGCGGACAGGGTGGGAGCAATCAGCCCCAGCATTTT CASSRGQGGSNQPQHF TRBV9 NA TRBJ1-5 TRBD1
TGTGCCTGGAGTTGGGGGGGGTTGAACTATGGCTACACCTTC CAWSWGGLNYGYTF TRBV30 NA TRBJ1-2 NA
TGTGCCAGCAGTCCGACAGGGGCGCACACCTTC CASSPTGAHTF TRBV25-1 NA TRBJ1-2 TRBD1
TGTGCCAGTAGTATCCCCAGGGTCGAAGCTTTCTTT CASSIPRVEAFF TRBV19 few TRBJ1-1 NA
TGTGCCAGCACCGCAAATGAAAAACTGTTTTTT CASTANEKLFF TRBV11-2 many TRBJ1-4 NA
TGTGCCAGCAGCACACTGGGACAGAGATGGCACGAGCAGTACTTC CASSTLGQRWHEQYF TRBV6-5 few TRBJ2-7 TRBD1
TGCGCCAGCAGCTTGTTCGGGACGGGCTACGAGCAGTACTTC CASSLFGTGYEQYF TRBV5-1 NA TRBJ2-7 NA
TGTGCCAGCGAAACAGGGGGCGATGAGCAGTACTTC CASETGGDEQYF TRBV25-1 many TRBJ2-7 TRBD1
TGTGCCAGTAGTATGGGACGGGTATCCTACGAGCAGTACTTC CASSMGRVSYEQYF TRBV19 many TRBJ2-7 NA
TGCAGCGTTGAGGCAGCCAACTCTGGAAACACCTTC CSVEAANSGNTF TRBV29-1 NA TRBJ1-2 NA
TGTGCCATCAGTGAAGGGGGGGAAGGCAATCAGCCCCAGCATTTT CAISEGGEGNQPQHF TRBV10-3 many TRBJ1-5 NA
TGTGCCAGCACCACACAGGCTGAAGCTTTCTTT CASTTQAEAFF TRBV2 many TRBJ1-1 NA
TGCAGTGCTAGAGATCTCGCTGACTACACCTTC CSARDLADYTF TRBV20-1 many TRBJ1-2 NA
TGCGCCAGCAGTGAGAAGGGGGGCCCTAACTATGGCTACACCTTC CASSEKGGPNYGYTF TRBV10-2 many TRBJ1-2 NA
TGTGCCAGCAGCGATTATGGACAAGAGACCCAGTACTTC CASSDYGQETQYF TRBV7-9 once TRBJ2-5 NA
TGTGCCATCAGTGCCCGGCAGGGAGACTATGGCTACACCTTC CAISARQGDYGYTF TRBV10-3 NA TRBJ1-2 NA
TGTGCCAGCAGCTTCGGTGGGGCCGGGGAGCTGGTTTTT CASSFGGAGELVF TRBV7-9 NA TRBJ2-2 NA